The 12 T cell receptor beta chains in this list originate from one sample, sequenced in a study of tumor and adjacent non-tumor tissue in lung cancer. The library came from three nested PCR rounds adapted from ARM-PCR protocols. MiXCR, run by TCRdb on the multiplex PCR reads, gives a single entry per CDR3 protein. Seen here are 55,000 to 75,000 distinct CDR3 sequences, almost 60% observed once, and the top ten hold 20% to 25%. No cell sorting was done before RNA was extracted from the tissue. The source material was lung tumor tissue. These receptors came from a man between 45 and 60 years old with non-small cell lung cancer.

In regard to this clonotype: Possible read error: a much larger clone is one base away. V is TRBV6-5 and J is TRBJ1-5; possible D gene TRBD1, 5 bases. This CDR3 has 15 residues. Germline values: CDR1 MNHEY, CDR2 SVGAGI. The CDR3 DNA reads TGTGCCAGCAGCCGGGACTCGTATAGCAATCATCCCCAGCATTTT. It specifies CASSRDSYSNHPQHF.

This clonotype has just a few counts. The chain joins TRBV24-1 to TRBJ2-7; D not certain. V was trimmed by 3 bases and J by 2 bases, leaving 4 bases between them. Germline loops: CDR1 KGHDR, CDR2 SFDVKD. CDR3 length: 12 amino acids. CDR3 nucleotides: TGTGCCACCAGTGATCATGCCTACGAGCAGTACTTC. Translated: CATSDHAYEQYF.

The chain joins TRBV6-5 to TRBJ2-1, with 11 bases fitting TRBD2. The V gene's germline CDR1 is MNHEY and CDR2 SVGAGI. The CDR3 totals 16 residues. Trimming at V came to 4 bases and at J to 13 bases, leaving 15 bases not matched to a gene. In DNA, the CDR3 is TGTGCCAGCAGTTCGAGACTAGCGGGAAGACTCAATGGACAGTTCTTC. This codes for CASSSRLAGRLNGQFF.

This clonotype was seen ten or more times. V and J are TRBV10-3 and TRBJ2-7, with D possibly matching TRBD1 (5 bases). Per germline, CDR1 ENHRY and CDR2 SYGVKD. V lost 10 bases, J lost 0 bases, and 13 bases lay in between. The length of the CDR3 is 13 residues. CDR3 in amino acids: CATEDINSYEQYF. CDR3 nucleotides: TGTGCCACCGAGGACATTAACTCCTACGAGCAGTACTTC.

The J gene is TRBJ1-6, the V gene TRBV6-1; a weak D match, TRBD1 (5 bases). V shed 3 bases and J shed 18 bases, with 12 bases lying between them. CDR1 MNHNS and CDR2 SASEGT come from the germline V gene. CDR3 length: 11 residues. CDR3 nucleotide sequence: TGTGCCAGCAGTGAGGGGACCACCCCCCACTTT. Encoded protein: CASSEGTTPHF.

The chain couples TRBV29-1 to TRBJ2-5, with 10 bases lining up with TRBD2. The germline gives CDR1 SQVTM, CDR2 ANQGSEA. This CDR3 contains 13 residues. V lost 8 bases to trimming and J lost 7 bases; unmatched junction nucleotides: 10. The chain's CDR3 is CSSLAGPLGTQYF. The CDR3 DNA is TGCAGCTCACTAGCGGGACCTTTGGGGACCCAGTACTTC.

Points on this clonotype: With a much larger clone just one base away, this may be a read error. The V gene is TRBV12-3 or TRBV12-4, the J gene TRBJ2-7; a possible D gene is TRBD2 (6 bases). V was shortened by 3 bases and J by 5 bases, with 17 bases between the two germline ends. The CDR3 sequence is 15 residues long. For the CDR3, the DNA is TGTGCCAGCAGTTTTCCAGGACTAACGGGAGACGAGCAGTACTTC. It yields the protein CASSFPGLTGDEQYF.

Points on this clonotype: Germline and junction disagree at one end, which may indicate a read error. The rearrangement links TRBV11-3 to TRBJ2-3, with 9 bases fitting TRBD1. Germline CDR1 and CDR2: SGHNT and YENEEA. The CDR3 contains 15 residues. In nucleotides, the CDR3 is TGCGCCAGCAGCGCAGGACAGGGGCGCATAGATACGCAGTATTTT. Translating it yields CASSAGQGRIDTQYF.

This clonotype was recorded once. The V call is TRBV15, the J call TRBJ2-5, with D perhaps matching TRBD2 (5 bases). The CDR3 runs to 14 residues. Germline CDR1 reads LNHNV; CDR2 reads YYDKDF (reference sequence). V gave up 3 bases and J gave up 1 base, with 9 bases separating them. CDR3 residues: CATSRDRGQETQYF. In DNA form, the CDR3 reads TGTGCCACCAGCAGGGACCGGGGCCAAGAGACCCAGTACTTC. The complete variable domain, with remaining parts taken from reference TRBV15 and TRBJ2-5, reads DAMVIQNPRYQVTQFGKPVTLSCSQTLNHNVMYWYQQKSSQAPKLLFHYYDKDFNNEADTPDNFQSRRPNTSFCFLDIRSPGLGDTAMYLCATSRDRGQETQYFGPGTRLLVL.

Notes on this clonotype: The germline gene is not matched at one end of the junction; a read error may be the cause. This chain connects TRBV11-2 to TRBJ1-6, with no clear D. CDR3 length equals 13 residues. Looked up from germline, CDR1 is SGHAT and CDR2 is FQNNGV. CDR3 sequence reads: CTSCLSRNSPLHF. The DNA for the CDR3 is TGTACCAGCTGCTTATCCAGGAATTCACCCCTCCACTTT. Variable domain in full (rest from reference TRBV11-2 and TRBJ1-6): EAGVAQSPRYKIIEKRQSVAFWCNPISGHATLYWYQQILGQGPKLLIQFQNNGVVDDSQLPKDRFSAERLKGVDSTLKIQPAKLEDSAVYLCTSCLSRNSPLHFGNGTRLTVT.

With regard to this clonotype: It may be a read error: a sequence one base away is much more abundant. The rearrangement joins TRBV28 to TRBJ2-5; 7 nucleotides line up with TRBD1. The CDR3 is 15 residues long. V trimming: 9 bases; J trimming: 5 bases; junction bases outside the gene matches: 15. Germline CDR1 is MDHEN and CDR2 is SYDVKM. CDR3 sequence reads: CARSISYRGQETQYF. CDR3 nucleotides: TGTGCCAGAAGTATTTCGTACAGGGGACAGGAGACCCAGTACTTC.

As for this clonotype: Relative to the germline gene, one junction end is altered; a read error may explain this. This chain connects TRBV18 to TRBJ2-2; tentative D call: TRBD2 (5 bases). The CDR3 spans 16 residues. Germline V gives CDR1 KGHSH, CDR2 LQKENI. CDR3 loop: CASSLNPVRNTGELLF. In DNA, the CDR3 is TGTGCCAGCTCACTGAACCCCGTACGTAACACCGGGGAGCTGCTTTTT.